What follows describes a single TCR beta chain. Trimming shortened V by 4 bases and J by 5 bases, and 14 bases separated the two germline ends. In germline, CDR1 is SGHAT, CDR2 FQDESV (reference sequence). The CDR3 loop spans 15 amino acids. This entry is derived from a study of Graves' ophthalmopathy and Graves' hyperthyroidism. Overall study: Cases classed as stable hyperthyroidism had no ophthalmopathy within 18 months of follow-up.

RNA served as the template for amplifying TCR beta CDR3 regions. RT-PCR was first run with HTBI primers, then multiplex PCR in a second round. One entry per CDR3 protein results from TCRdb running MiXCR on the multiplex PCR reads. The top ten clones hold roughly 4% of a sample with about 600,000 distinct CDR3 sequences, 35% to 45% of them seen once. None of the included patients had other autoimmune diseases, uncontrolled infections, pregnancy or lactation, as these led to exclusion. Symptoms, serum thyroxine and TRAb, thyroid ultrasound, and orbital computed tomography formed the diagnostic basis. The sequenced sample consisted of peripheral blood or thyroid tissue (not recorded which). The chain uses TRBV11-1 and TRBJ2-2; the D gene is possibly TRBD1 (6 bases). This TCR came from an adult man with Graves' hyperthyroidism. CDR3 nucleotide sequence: TGTGCCAGCAGCTCACAGGGTGTTGGAACCGGGGAGCTGTTTTTT. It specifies CASSSQGVGTGELFF. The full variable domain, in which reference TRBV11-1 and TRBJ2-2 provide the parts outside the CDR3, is EAEVAQSPRYKITEKSQAVAFWCDPISGHATLYWYRQILGQGPELLVQFQDESVVDDSQLPKDRFSAERLKGVDSTLKIQPAELGDSAMYLCASSSQGVGTGELFFGEGSRLTVL.